Each of the 20 T cell receptor beta chains below was sequenced from the same sample in a study of blood T cell repertoires in COVID-19. Clones were sequenced by immunoSEQ multiplex PCR, and TCRdb holds only the in-frame ones, with some missing. This sample yields around 260,000 clones, of which approximately 86% are seen a single time; roughly 5% belongs to the top ten. The sample consisted of peripheral blood. The origin of the receptors is a woman aged 60-70 years with COVID-19, enrolled during active disease.

The J gene is TRBJ2-3, the V gene TRBV7-6; TRBD2 matches 10 bases. Germline CDR1 SGHVS, CDR2 FNYEAQ. The CDR3 runs to 15 residues. V lost 4 bases, J lost 1 base, and 2 bases stayed unmatched. The CDR3: CASSSSGRGTDTQYF. In nucleotides, the CDR3 is TGTGCCAGCAGCTCGAGCGGGAGGGGCACAGATACGCAGTATTTT.

The chain joins TRBV18 to TRBJ1-3; D call uncertain. The germline CDR1 and CDR2 sequences are KGHSH and LQKENI. The V gene lost 6 bases and the J gene lost 0 bases, with 9 bases spanning the gap. The CDR3 covers 14 residues. CDR3 residues: CASSYVSSGNTIYF. The DNA for the CDR3 is TGTGCCAGCTCTTACGTTAGCTCTGGAAACACCATATATTTT.

The chain is built from TRBV28 and TRBJ1-5; 9 nucleotides line up with TRBD1. The CDR3 sequence is 13 residues long. J lost 7 bases, V lost 8 bases, and 6 bases had no gene match. Germline CDR1 and CDR2: MDHEN and SYDVKM. The CDR3 reads CASHRGLGQPQHF. The CDR3 DNA follows: TGTGCCAGCCACAGGGGGCTAGGGCAGCCCCAGCATTTT.

This chain links TRBV6-6 with TRBJ1-1; D is ambiguous. The CDR3 runs to 14 residues. V shed 5 bases and J shed 1 base, with 11 bases lying between them. Germline V gene data show CDR1 as MNHNY and CDR2 as SVGAGI (reference sequence). DNA for the CDR3: TGTGCCAGCAGTGACACAACAGCGAACACTGAAGCTTTCTTT. It specifies CASSDTTANTEAFF.

The V call is TRBV18, the J call TRBJ1-2, with D uncertain. This CDR3 is built from 16 residues. Germline V lookup: CDR1 KGHSH, CDR2 LQKENI. V was shortened by 0 bases and J by 1 base, with 12 bases between the two germline ends. The DNA of the CDR3 is TGTGCCAGCTCACCACCGATTTCAGACTTTAACTATGGCTACACCTTC. Translating gives CASSPPISDFNYGYTF.

The chain links TRBV6-5 to TRBJ1-2; D gene ambiguous. The CDR3 length is 15 residues. Between the trimmed V and J ends, which lost 0 bases and 2 bases, there was a span of 10 bases. Germline CDR1 reads MNHEY; CDR2 reads SVGAGI. CDR3 nucleotides: TGTGCCAGCAGTTACTCAGAAGCCCCCAACTATGGCTACACCTTC. Its protein product is CASSYSEAPNYGYTF.

CDR3 DNA: TGTGCCAGTAGTCCGACAGGGGATAACTATGGCTACACCTTC. Its protein product is CASSPTGDNYGYTF. The chain uses TRBV19 and TRBJ1-2; TRBD1 matches at 8 bases. CDR1 and CDR2 (germline): LNHDA, SQIVND (reference sequence). This CDR3 contains 14 residues. The ends lost 5 bases at V and 1 base at J; junction bases unmatched: 3.

V is TRBV6-5 and J is TRBJ2-1; 10 nucleotides line up with TRBD1. The germline V gene encodes CDR1 MNHEY and CDR2 SVGAGI. This CDR3 has 15 amino acids. V was clipped by 6 bases and J by 4 bases; unmatched bases: 6. The CDR3 sequence: CASSRDRGPYNEQFF. DNA of the CDR3: TGTGCCAGCAGCCGGGACAGGGGACCATACAATGAGCAGTTCTTC.

This clone was seen a handful of times. The rearrangement uses TRBV5-5 and TRBJ1-5; tentative D call: TRBD1 (6 bases). Germline-derived CDR1 and CDR2 are SGHKS and YYEKEE (reference sequence). V lost 0 bases and J lost 9, with 10 bases in between. This CDR3 comprises 13 residues. CDR3 DNA sequence: TGTGCCAGCAGCTTGGTGCCCAGGGGGCCCCAGCATTTT. Translated: CASSLVPRGPQHF.

The rearrangement links TRBV6-5 to TRBJ2-5; 8 bases match TRBD2. V lost 0 bases to trimming and J lost 5 bases; unmatched junction nucleotides: 5. The CDR3 contains 15 residues. In germline, CDR1 is MNHEY, CDR2 SVGAGI. The CDR3 protein is CASSYSGGGRETQYF. The CDR3 bases are TGTGCCAGCAGTTACTCAGGCGGGGGGAGGGAGACCCAGTACTTC.

This chain links TRBV6-5 with TRBJ2-1; TRBD1 matches at 8 bases. Germline trimming cut 2 bases from V and 12 bases from J; bases unmatched to any gene: 6. Germline V gene sequence: CDR1 MNHEY, CDR2 SVGAGI. This CDR3 contains 13 residues. The CDR3 bases are TGTGCCAGCAGTTACACAGGGGGATTTGGGCAGTTCTTC. Translating it yields CASSYTGGFGQFF.

This rearrangement joins TRBV2 to TRBJ1-6; the D is unclear. The CDR3 extends over 13 amino acids. Germline CDR1 reads SNHLY; CDR2 reads FYNNEI. V lost 4 bases to trimming and J lost 7 bases, with 8 bases between them. CDR3 bases: TGTGCCAGCAGTGTCGGAGGAAATTCACCCCTCCACTTT. It translates to CASSVGGNSPLHF.

The genes are TRBV19 and TRBJ1-6; no clear D. The germline V and J ends were trimmed by 3 bases and 10 bases, with 10 bases remaining between them. CDR3 length equals 13 residues. The V gene's germline CDR1 is LNHDA and CDR2 SQIVND (reference sequence). The DNA of the CDR3 is TGTGCCAGTAGTATCAAAGGCGGCTCACCCCTCCACTTT. It specifies CASSIKGGSPLHF.

V is TRBV28 and J is TRBJ1-1, with TRBD1 as a possible D gene (5 bases). The CDR3 length is 15 residues. Germline V gives CDR1 MDHEN, CDR2 SYDVKM. Trimming pared 3 bases from V and 6 bases from J, leaving 17 bases between. Here the CDR3 DNA reads TGTGCCAGCAGTTTCTTCACGAGATGGGGCGCTGAAGCTTTCTTT. It translates to CASSFFTRWGAEAFF.

This clone was detected only a few times. The CDR3 DNA reads TGTGCCAGCAGCCCCACCGGGACAGGGGGCCCAGATACGCAGTATTTT. Translation: CASSPTGTGGPDTQYF. The chain uses TRBV7-2 and TRBJ2-3, with 12 bases aligning to TRBD1. Germline CDR1 SGHTA, CDR2 FQGNSA. V lost 5 bases and J lost 4; bases outside the gene matches: 7. The CDR3 loop spans 16 amino acids.

The CDR3 DNA reads TGCAGTGCTAGTTCGGTTAGCTCTGGAAACACCATATATTTT. This gives the protein CSASSVSSGNTIYF. V usage is TRBV20-1 and J usage is TRBJ1-3; D not certain. V was trimmed by 3 bases and J by 0 bases, leaving 9 bases between them. The CDR3 is 14 residues long. Germline V gene lookup returns CDR1 DFQATT and CDR2 SNEGSKA (reference sequence).

The chain links TRBV7-8 to TRBJ2-7; tentatively, D is TRBD1 (6 bases). The V gene lost 5 bases and the J gene lost 3 bases, with 17 bases spanning the gap. Germline values: CDR1 SGHVS, CDR2 FQNEAQ. The CDR3 loop spans 15 amino acids. The DNA of the CDR3 is TGTGCCAGCAGCCGCGCTGACAGGAAATACTACGAGCAGTACTTC. It codes for CASSRADRKYYEQYF.

This chain joins TRBV27 and TRBJ2-5, with D perhaps TRBD1 (5 bases). Germline V gives CDR1 MNHEY, CDR2 SMNVEV (reference sequence). The CDR3 sequence is 14 residues long. Between the trimmed V and J ends, which lost 2 bases and 9 bases, there was a span of 16 bases. The DNA for the CDR3 is TGTGCCAGCAGTTTAGACACCCGGCAAGGGGCCCAGTACTTC. It yields the protein CASSLDTRQGAQYF.

This clone was found once. This chain connects TRBV18 to TRBJ1-2; 7 nucleotides agree with TRBD1. The CDR3 contains 18 residues. The V gene's germline CDR1 is KGHSH and CDR2 LQKENI. The trim removed 2 bases at V and 2 bases at J, leaving 14 bases unmatched. CDR3 sequence: CASSPVFHRDSINYGYTF. The CDR3 bases are TGTGCCAGCTCACCAGTTTTCCATCGGGACAGTATCAACTATGGCTACACCTTC.

V gene TRBV19 combines with J gene TRBJ2-3; 8 bases map to TRBD1. The CDR3 loop spans 15 amino acids. Trimming removed 5 bases from V and 1 base from J; junction bases left unmatched: 5. Looked up from germline, CDR1 is LNHDA and CDR2 is SQIVND (reference sequence). CDR3 sequence reads: CASSSGQGRTDTQYF. CDR3 sequence (DNA): TGTGCCAGTAGTTCAGGACAGGGCCGCACAGATACGCAGTATTTT.